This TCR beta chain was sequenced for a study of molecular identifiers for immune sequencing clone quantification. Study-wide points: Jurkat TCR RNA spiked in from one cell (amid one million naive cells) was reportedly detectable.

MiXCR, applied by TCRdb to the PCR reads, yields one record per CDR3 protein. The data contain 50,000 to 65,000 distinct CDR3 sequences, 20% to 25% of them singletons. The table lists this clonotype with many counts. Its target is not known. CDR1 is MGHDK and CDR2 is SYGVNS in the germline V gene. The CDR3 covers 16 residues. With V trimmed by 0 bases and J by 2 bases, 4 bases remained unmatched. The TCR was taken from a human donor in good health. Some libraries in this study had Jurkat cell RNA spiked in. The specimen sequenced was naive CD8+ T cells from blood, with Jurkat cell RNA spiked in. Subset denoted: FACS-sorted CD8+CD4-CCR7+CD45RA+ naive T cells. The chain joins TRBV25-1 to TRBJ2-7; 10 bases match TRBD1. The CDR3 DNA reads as TGTGCCAGCAGTGAATATGGGGGGACAGGGGCCTACGAGCAGTACTTC. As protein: CASSEYGGTGAYEQYF.